This is a list of T cell receptor beta chains from one sample in a study of identical twins. Using its own MiXCR run on the 5' RACE reads, TCRdb lists one record per CDR3 protein. The table includes around 470,000 distinct CDR3 sequences, approximately 14% detected once. The same data also went into a second study, on yellow fever vaccine responses in identical twins.

Sequencing was performed on CD4+ T cells sorted from blood. These receptors all stem from a woman aged 18-30 years in good health. Each CDR3 is given with its conserved first and last residue. A D gene is named only where the DNA matches it firmly. Only some rows state a clone size, as once, few, many or a class for expanded clones.

clone_size d_call j_call v_call cdr3_nt cdr3_aa
few TRBD2 TRBJ2-1 TRBV20-1 TGCAGTGCTACGACTAGCGGGGGCCGCGGCACCTACAATGAGCAGTTCTTC CSATTSGGRGTYNEQFF
once NA TRBJ2-1 TRBV2 TGTGCCAGCAGTGAAGATAGGGGGGGTTTCGGTGAGCAGTTCTTC CASSEDRGGFGEQFF
NA NA TRBJ2-5 TRBV18 TGTGCCAGCTCACCAGTCGGATTAGAGACCCAGTACTTC CASSPVGLETQYF
many NA TRBJ1-3 TRBV10-3 TGTGCCATCAGCATTCGACAGACCCACTCTGGAAACACCATATATTTT CAISIRQTHSGNTIYF
few TRBD2 TRBJ2-7 TRBV5-6 TGTGCCAGCAGCTTGGCGGGGACTAGCGGAACCTACGAGCAGTACTTC CASSLAGTSGTYEQYF
NA TRBD1 TRBJ1-4 TRBV7-9 TGTGCCAGCAGCAAAGACAGGGGGCTTTCAGAAAAACTGTTTTTT CASSKDRGLSEKLFF
NA NA TRBJ1-6 TRBV27 TGTGCCAGCAGTTTCAGGGCCAATAATTCACCCCTCCACTTT CASSFRANNSPLHF
few TRBD1 TRBJ1-6 TRBV6-5 TGTGCCAGCAGTTACTCGGGGACAGGGGCGAATAATTCACCCCTCCACTTT CASSYSGTGANNSPLHF
few NA TRBJ2-1 TRBV18 TGTGCCAGCTCACCTACGAGACAGAACAATGAGCAGTTCTTC CASSPTRQNNEQFF
few TRBD2 TRBJ2-7 TRBV7-8 TGTGCCAGCAGCAGGGGACTAGCTTTTGGCGAGCAGTACTTC CASSRGLAFGEQYF
NA TRBD2 TRBJ2-3 TRBV27 TGTGCCAGCAGTGTCACAAGCGGGAGGGCTAGCACAGATACGCAGTATTTT CASSVTSGRASTDTQYF
few TRBD1 TRBJ1-1 TRBV7-9 TGTGCCAGCAGCTTCGCAGGACAGGGGAACACTGAAGCTTTCTTT CASSFAGQGNTEAFF
few NA TRBJ2-1 TRBV5-5 TGTGCCAGCAGCCCATTTAACAATGAGCAGTTCTTC CASSPFNNEQFF
few NA TRBJ2-7 TRBV11-3 TGTGCCAGCAGCTTAGAAGCTTTCAACGAGCAGTACTTC CASSLEAFNEQYF